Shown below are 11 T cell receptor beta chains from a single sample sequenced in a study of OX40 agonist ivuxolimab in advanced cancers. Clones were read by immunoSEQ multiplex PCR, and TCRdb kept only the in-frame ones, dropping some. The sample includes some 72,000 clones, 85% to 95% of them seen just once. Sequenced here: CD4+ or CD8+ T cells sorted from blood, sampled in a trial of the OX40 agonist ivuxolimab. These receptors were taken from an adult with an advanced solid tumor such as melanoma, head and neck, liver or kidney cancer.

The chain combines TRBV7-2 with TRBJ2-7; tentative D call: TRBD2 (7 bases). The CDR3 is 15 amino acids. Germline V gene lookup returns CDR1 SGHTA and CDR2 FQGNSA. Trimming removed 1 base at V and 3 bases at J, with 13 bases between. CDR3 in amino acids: CASSLERGAGYEQYF. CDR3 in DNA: TGTGCCAGCAGCTTAGAACGGGGGGCGGGCTACGAGCAGTACTTC.

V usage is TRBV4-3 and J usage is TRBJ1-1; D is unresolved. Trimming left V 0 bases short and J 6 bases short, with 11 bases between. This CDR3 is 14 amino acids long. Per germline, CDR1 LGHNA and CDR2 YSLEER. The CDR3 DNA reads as TGCGCCAGCAGCCAAGATGGGCGAGTCTCTGAAGCTTTCTTT. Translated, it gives CASSQDGRVSEAFF.

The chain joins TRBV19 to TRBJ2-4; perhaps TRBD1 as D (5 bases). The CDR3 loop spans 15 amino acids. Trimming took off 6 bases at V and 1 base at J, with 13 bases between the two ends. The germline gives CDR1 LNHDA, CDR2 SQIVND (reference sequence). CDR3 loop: CASSPPGLAKNIQYF. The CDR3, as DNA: TGTGCCAGTAGCCCCCCAGGGCTGGCCAAAAACATTCAGTACTTC. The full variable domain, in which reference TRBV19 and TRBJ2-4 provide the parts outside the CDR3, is DGGITQSPKYLFRKEGQNVTLSCEQNLNHDAMYWYRQDPGQGLRLIYYSQIVNDFQKGDIAEGYSVSREKKESFPLTVTSAQKNPTAFYLCASSPPGLAKNIQYFGAGTRLSVL.

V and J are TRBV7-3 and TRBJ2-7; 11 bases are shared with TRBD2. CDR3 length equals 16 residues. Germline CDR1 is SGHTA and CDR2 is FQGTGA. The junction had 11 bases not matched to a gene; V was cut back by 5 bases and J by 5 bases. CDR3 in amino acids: CASSQGLAEAIDEQYF. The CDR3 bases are TGTGCCAGCAGCCAGGGACTAGCGGAGGCCATCGACGAGCAGTACTTC.

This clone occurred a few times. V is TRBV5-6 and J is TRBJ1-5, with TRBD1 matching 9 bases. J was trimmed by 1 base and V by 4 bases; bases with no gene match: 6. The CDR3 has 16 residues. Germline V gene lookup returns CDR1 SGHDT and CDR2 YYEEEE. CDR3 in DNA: TGTGCCAGCAGCCCAACGGGGACAGGGAGCAATCAGCCCCAGCATTTT. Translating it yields CASSPTGTGSNQPQHF.

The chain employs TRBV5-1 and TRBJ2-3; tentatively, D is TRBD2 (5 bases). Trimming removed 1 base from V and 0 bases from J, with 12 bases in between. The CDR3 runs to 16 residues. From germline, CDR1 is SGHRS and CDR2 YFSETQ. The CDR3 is CASSLRAGPSTDTQYF. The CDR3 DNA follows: TGCGCCAGCAGCTTGAGGGCGGGCCCCAGCACAGATACGCAGTATTTT.

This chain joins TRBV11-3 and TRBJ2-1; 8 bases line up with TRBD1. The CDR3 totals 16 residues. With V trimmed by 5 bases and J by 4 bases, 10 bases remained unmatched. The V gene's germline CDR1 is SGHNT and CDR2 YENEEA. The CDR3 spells CASSPETGEDYNEQFF. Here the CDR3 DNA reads TGTGCCAGCAGCCCAGAGACAGGGGAGGATTACAATGAGCAGTTCTTC.

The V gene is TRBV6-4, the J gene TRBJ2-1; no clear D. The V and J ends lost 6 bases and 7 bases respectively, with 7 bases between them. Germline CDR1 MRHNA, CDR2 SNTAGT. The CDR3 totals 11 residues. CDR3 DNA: TGTGCCAGCAGCGTTGGTAATGAGCAGTTCTTC. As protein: CASSVGNEQFF.

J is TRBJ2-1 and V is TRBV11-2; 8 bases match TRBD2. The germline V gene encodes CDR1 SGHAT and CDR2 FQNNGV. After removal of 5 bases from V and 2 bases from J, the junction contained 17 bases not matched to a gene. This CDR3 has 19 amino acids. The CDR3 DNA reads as TGTGCCAGCAGCGCTCCCTTGGGGGGCGGGGGGCGACCCTACAATGAGCAGTTCTTC. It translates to CASSAPLGGGGRPYNEQFF.

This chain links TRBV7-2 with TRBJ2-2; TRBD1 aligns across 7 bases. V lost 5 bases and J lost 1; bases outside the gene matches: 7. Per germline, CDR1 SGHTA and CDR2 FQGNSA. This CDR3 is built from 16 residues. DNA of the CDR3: TGTGCCAGCAGCCTACCCCGGGACAGGAACACCGGGGAGCTGTTTTTT. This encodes CASSLPRDRNTGELFF.

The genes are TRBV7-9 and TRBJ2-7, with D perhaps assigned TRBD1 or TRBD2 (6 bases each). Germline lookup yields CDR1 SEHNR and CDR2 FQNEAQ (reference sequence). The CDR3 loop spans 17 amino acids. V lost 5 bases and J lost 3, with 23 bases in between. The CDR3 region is CASSPPPGGQGFYEQYF. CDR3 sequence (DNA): TGTGCCAGCAGCCCACCGCCCGGGGGACAAGGTTTCTACGAGCAGTACTTC.